This T cell receptor (gamma chain) is from a study of Vδ1+ human thymocytes. Findings of the study overall: Unlike peripheral blood Vdelta1+ controls, thymic delta-chain sequences included about 20% Vdelta2 and few Vdelta3. Highly polyclonal TRG and TRD repertoires with Gaussian CDR3 length distributions appeared in thymus.

Thymocytes were sorted as CD3+ TCRVdelta1+ TCRVdelta2- after alphabeta T cell depletion. Germline V gene sequence: CDR1 EGSNGY, CDR2 YDSYNSKV. Trimming removed 2 bases from V and 10 bases from J; junction bases left unmatched: 11. This CDR3 has 13 amino acids. A remark on this clone: No antigen is known for it.

RNA was extracted from the cells and then reverse transcribed. Pooled V-gene forward primers with one constant-region reverse primer generated the CDR3 amplicons by multiplex PCR. TCRdb re-called clones from the multiplex PCR reads via CATT. The sample consists of about 27,000 gamma-chain clones, roughly 20% of them appearing once. The V call is TRGV2, the J call TRGJ1 or TRGJ2. Sequencing was performed on Vdelta1+ gamma-delta thymocytes from the thymus. Indicated subset: FACS-sorted CD3+ TCRalphabeta- TCRVdelta1+ TCRVdelta2- thymocytes. This sequence originates from a boy in the first two years of life who had congenital heart surgery. The chain's CDR3 is CATWDEGGRKKLF. The CDR3 region has the DNA TGTGCCACCTGGGACGAGGGGGGTAGGAAGAAACTCTTT.